Sequencing of this TCR beta chain was carried out in a study of blood T cell repertoires in COVID-19. Study-level information: Material from acute and convalescent COVID-19 was sourced from the United States, Italy and Spain.

Libraries were prepared by immunoSEQ multiplex PCR; TCRdb keeps only in-frame clonotypes and omits some of them. The sample lists approximately 110,000 clones, approximately 74% seen once, with approximately 6% in the top ten. A single count supports this clone. Other DNA sequences within the sample encode an identical CDR3. V lost 1 base and J 5 bases, leaving 8 bases between the germline ends. CDR1 and CDR2 (germline): SEHNR, FQNEAQ (reference sequence). This CDR3 is 13 amino acids long. Specimen: peripheral blood. The source of this sequence is a man of 80 years or more with COVID-19, enrolled during active disease. The gene calls are TRBV7-9 and TRBJ1-1; D not resolved. The CDR3 coding sequence is TGTGCCAGCAGCTTAGTACGGGAAACTGAAGCTTTCTTT. Its translation is CASSLVRETEAFF.